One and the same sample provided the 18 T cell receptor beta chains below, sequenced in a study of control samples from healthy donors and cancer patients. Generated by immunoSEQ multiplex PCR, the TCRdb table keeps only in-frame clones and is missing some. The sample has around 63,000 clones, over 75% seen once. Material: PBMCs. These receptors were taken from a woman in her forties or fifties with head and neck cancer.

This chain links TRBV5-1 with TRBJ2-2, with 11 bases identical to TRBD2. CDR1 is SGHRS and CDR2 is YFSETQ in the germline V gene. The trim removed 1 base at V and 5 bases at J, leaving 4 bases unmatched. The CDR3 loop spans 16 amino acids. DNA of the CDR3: TGCGCCAGCAGCTTGACGGTAGCGGGGGGGACCGGGGAGCTGTTTTTT. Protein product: CASSLTVAGGTGELFF.

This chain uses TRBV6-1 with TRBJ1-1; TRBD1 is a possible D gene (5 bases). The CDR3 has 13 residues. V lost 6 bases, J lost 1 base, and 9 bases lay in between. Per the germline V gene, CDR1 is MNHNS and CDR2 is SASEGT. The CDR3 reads CASRQTANTEAFF. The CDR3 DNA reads TGTGCCAGCAGACAGACAGCGAACACTGAAGCTTTCTTT.

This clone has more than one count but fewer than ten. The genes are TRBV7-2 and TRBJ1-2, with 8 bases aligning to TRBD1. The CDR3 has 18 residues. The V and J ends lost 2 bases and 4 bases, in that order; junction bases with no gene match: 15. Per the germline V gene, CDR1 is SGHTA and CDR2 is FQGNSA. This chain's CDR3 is CASSLFPNRDRFIYGYTF. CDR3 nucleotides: TGTGCCAGCAGCTTATTCCCAAATCGGGACAGGTTTATCTATGGCTACACCTTC.

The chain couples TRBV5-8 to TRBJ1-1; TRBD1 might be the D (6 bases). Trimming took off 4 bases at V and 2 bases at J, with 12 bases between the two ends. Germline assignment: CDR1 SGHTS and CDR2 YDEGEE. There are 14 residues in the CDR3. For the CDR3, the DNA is TGTGCCAGCAGCCGACAGGTAGGAAACACTGAAGCTTTCTTT. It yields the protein CASSRQVGNTEAFF.

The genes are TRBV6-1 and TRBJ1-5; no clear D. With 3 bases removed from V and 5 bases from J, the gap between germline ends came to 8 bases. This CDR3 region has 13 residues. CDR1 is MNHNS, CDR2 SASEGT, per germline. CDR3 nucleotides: TGTGCCAGCAGTGACGGACCGGATCAGCCCCAGCATTTT. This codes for CASSDGPDQPQHF.

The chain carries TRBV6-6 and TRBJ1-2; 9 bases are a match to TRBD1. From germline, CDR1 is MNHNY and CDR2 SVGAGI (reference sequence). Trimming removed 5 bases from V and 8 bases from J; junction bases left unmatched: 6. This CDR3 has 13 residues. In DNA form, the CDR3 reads TGTGCCAGCAGTCACGGGACAGGGTACGGCTACACCTTC. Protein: CASSHGTGYGYTF.

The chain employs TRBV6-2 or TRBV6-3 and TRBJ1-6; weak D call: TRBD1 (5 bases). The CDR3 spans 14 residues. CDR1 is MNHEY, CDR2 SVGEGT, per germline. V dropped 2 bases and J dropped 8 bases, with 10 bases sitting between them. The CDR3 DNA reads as TGTGCCAGCAGTTACGGGACTAAAGATTCACCCCTCCACTTT. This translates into CASSYGTKDSPLHF.

CDR3 DNA sequence: TGTGCCAGCAGCTCCCGGACGGATTATAATTCACCCCTCCACTTT. Residues: CASSSRTDYNSPLHF. The chain uses TRBV7-2 and TRBJ1-6, with D unclear. V was cut by 4 bases and J by 4 bases, with 11 bases left in between. Germline loops: CDR1 SGHTA, CDR2 FQGNSA. The CDR3 covers 15 residues.

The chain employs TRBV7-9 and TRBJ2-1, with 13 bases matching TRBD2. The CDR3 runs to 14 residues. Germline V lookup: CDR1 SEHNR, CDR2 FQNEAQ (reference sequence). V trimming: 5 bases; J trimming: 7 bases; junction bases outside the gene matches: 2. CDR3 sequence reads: CASSRTSGGNEQFF. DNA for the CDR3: TGTGCCAGCAGCCGGACTAGCGGGGGTAATGAGCAGTTCTTC.

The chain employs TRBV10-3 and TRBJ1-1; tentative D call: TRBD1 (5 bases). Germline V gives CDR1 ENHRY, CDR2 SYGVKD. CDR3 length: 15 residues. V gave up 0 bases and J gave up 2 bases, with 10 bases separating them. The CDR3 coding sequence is TGTGCCATCAGTGAGTCGTCAGGGTTTAACACTGAAGCTTTCTTT. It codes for CAISESSGFNTEAFF.

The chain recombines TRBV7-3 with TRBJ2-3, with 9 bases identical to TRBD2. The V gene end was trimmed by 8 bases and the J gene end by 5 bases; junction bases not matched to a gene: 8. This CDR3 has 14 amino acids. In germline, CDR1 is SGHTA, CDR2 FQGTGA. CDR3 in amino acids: CASAVRGGGDTQYF. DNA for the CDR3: TGTGCCAGCGCCGTGCGGGGGGGCGGAGATACGCAGTATTTT. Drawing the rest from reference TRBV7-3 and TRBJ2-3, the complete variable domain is GAGVSQTPSNKVTEKGKYVELRCDPISGHTALYWYRQSLGQGPEFLIYFQGTGAADDSGLPNDRFFAVRPEGSVSTLKIQRTERGDSAVYLCASAVRGGGDTQYFGPGTRLTVL.

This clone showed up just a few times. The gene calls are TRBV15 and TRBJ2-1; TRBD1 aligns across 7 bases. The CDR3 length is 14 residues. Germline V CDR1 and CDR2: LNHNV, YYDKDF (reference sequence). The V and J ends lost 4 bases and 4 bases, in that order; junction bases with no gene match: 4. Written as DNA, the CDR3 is TGTGCCACCAGCAAGGGGACAGCATACAATGAGCAGTTCTTC. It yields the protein CATSKGTAYNEQFF.

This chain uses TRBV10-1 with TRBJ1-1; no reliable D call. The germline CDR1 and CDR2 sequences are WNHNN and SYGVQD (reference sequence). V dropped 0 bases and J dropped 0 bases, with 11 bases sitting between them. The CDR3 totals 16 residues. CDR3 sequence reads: CASSESGPELNTEAFF. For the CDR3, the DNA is TGCGCCAGCAGTGAGTCAGGGCCAGAGCTGAACACTGAAGCTTTCTTT.

This chain's CDR3 is CASRFGTGPYNEQFF. The CDR3 DNA is TGTGCCAGCCGATTCGGGACAGGTCCATACAATGAGCAGTTCTTC. The chain has TRBV2 and TRBJ2-1, with 8 positions matching TRBD1. Germline V lookup: CDR1 SNHLY, CDR2 FYNNEI. J lost 4 bases, V lost 8 bases, and 10 bases had no gene match. The length of the CDR3 is 15 residues. The complete variable domain, with remaining parts taken from reference TRBV2 and TRBJ2-1, reads EPEVTQTPSHQVTQMGQEVILRCVPISNHLYFYWYRQILGQKVEFLVSFYNNEISEKSEIFDDQFSVERPDGSNFTLKIRSTKLEDSAMYFCASRFGTGPYNEQFFGPGTRLTVL.

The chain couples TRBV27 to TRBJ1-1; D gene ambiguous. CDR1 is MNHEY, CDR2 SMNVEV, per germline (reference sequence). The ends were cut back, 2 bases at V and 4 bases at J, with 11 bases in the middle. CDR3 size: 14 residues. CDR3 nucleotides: TGTGCCAGCAGTTTAAGACAAGTGGGCACTGAAGCTTTCTTT. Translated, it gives CASSLRQVGTEAFF.

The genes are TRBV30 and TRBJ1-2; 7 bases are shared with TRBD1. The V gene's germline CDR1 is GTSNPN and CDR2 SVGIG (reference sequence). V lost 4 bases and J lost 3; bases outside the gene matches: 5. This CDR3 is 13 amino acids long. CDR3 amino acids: CAWNSGGDYGYTF. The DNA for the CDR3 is TGTGCCTGGAATTCAGGGGGGGACTATGGCTACACCTTC.

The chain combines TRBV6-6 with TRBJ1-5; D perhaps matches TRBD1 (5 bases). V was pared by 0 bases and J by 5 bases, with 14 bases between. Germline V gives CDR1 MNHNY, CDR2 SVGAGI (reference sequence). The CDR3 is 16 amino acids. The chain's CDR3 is CASSYSVGREYQPQHF. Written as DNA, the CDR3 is TGTGCCAGCAGTTACTCAGTAGGCAGGGAGTATCAGCCCCAGCATTTT.

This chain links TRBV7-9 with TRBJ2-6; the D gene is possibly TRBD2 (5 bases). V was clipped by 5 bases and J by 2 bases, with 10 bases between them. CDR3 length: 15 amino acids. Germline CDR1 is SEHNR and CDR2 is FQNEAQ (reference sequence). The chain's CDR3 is CASSARGPGANVLTF. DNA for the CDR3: TGTGCCAGCAGCGCGCGCGGGCCTGGGGCCAACGTCCTGACTTTC.